This T cell receptor (beta chain) is from a study of neurological immune-mediated disorders. The CDR3 has 16 residues. Germline assignment: CDR1 SGHKS and CDR2 YYEKEE (reference sequence). V was pared by 0 bases and J by 2 bases, with 7 bases of the junction left unmatched. TCRdb processed the 5' RACE reads anew with MiXCR; each CDR3 protein has one entry. The table shows 77,000 or so distinct CDR3 sequences, with 9.4% occurring only once. The rearrangement links TRBV5-5 to TRBJ2-5; 7 positions match TRBD2. The sequencing input was PBMCs. The origin of this receptor is a man aged 50-60 years in good health. The chain's CDR3 is CASSLAGSGGQETQYF. CDR3 DNA: TGTGCCAGCAGCTTGGCCGGTTCGGGGGGTCAAGAGACCCAGTACTTC.